Below, 13 T cell receptor beta chains from the same sample are listed, as sequenced in a study of cytotoxic CD8 clonotypes in ibrutinib-treated CLL (dated by TCRdb to the early 2020s). The library was obtained by the immunoSEQ multiplex PCR assay. TCRdb took this table from immuneACCESS and kept in-frame rearrangements with V and J called. Such tables lack part of the clones; where checked against another copy, unresolved V genes explain under half of the gap, and the rest is unexplained. This sample is represented by 100,000 to 150,000 clones; 80% to 90% of them were singletons. Under 2.5% of the sample is taken by the ten largest. The sample's time point label, in plain terms: roughly 2 years on ibrutinib. Source: PBMCs, taken after 24 months of ibrutinib treatment. These receptors were obtained from a human donor with chronic lymphocytic leukemia.

This clone was observed a few times. The V call is TRBV6-5, the J call TRBJ1-6; D is unresolved. The CDR3 has 15 residues. Germline V gene data show CDR1 as MNHEY and CDR2 as SVGAGI. Trimming took off 6 bases at V and 0 bases at J, with 9 bases between the two ends. CDR3 loop: CASRTGSSYNSPLHF. The DNA for the CDR3 is TGTGCCAGCAGGACGGGGAGCTCCTATAATTCACCCCTCCACTTT.

This chain joins TRBV4-1 and TRBJ1-1, with D possibly being TRBD1 (6 bases). The length of the CDR3 is 14 residues. Trimming left V 4 bases short and J 5 bases short, with 14 bases between. The germline V gene encodes CDR1 MGHRA and CDR2 YSYEKL. The CDR3 loop is CASSPTPGATEAFF. The CDR3 region has the DNA TGCGCCAGCAGCCCAACCCCAGGGGCGACTGAAGCTTTCTTT.

Only a few counts were recorded for this clone. V is TRBV28 and J is TRBJ1-2; D unclear. Trimming cost V 6 bases and J 4 bases, with 12 bases left between them. The CDR3 is 13 amino acids. In germline, CDR1 is MDHEN, CDR2 SYDVKM. This chain's CDR3 is CASSLASGYGYTF. In nucleotides, the CDR3 is TGTGCCAGCAGCCTGGCGAGTGGCTATGGCTACACCTTC.

The rearrangement links TRBV12-1 to TRBJ1-1; TRBD1, the table's D call, was not compared with the DNA. TRBV12-1 is a pseudogene locus. The CDR3 length is 13 residues. In DNA, the CDR3 is TGTGCCAGGGCACTAACAGGGGGCACTGAAGCTTTCTTT. It encodes CARALTGGTEAFF.

The rearrangement joins TRBV6-1 to TRBJ1-5; 9 bases are shared with TRBD1. The V gene's germline CDR1 is MNHNS and CDR2 SASEGT. The CDR3 is made up of 14 amino acids. V dropped 7 bases and J dropped 4; count of bases not matched to a gene: 5. CDR3 sequence: CASTPTGGNQPQHF. CDR3 nucleotide sequence: TGTGCCAGCACCCCGACAGGGGGAAATCAGCCCCAGCATTTT.

The chain joins TRBV4-1 to TRBJ1-5; 8 nucleotides match TRBD1. The junction had 4 bases not matched to a gene; V was cut back by 1 base and J by 2 bases. This CDR3 region has 16 residues. Germline-derived CDR1 and CDR2 are MGHRA and YSYEKL. In DNA, the CDR3 is TGCGCCAGCAGCCAAGGACAGGGGTCGGGCAATCAGCCCCAGCATTTT. The encoded protein is CASSQGQGSGNQPQHF.

This clone occurred a few times. V gene TRBV14 combines with J gene TRBJ2-7; D gene ambiguous. The CDR3 runs 15 residues. The V end was cut by 1 base, the J end by 5 bases, with 15 bases between. The germline V gene has CDR1 SGHDN and CDR2 FVKESK. As DNA, the CDR3 is TGTGCCAGCAGCCAAGGATTCGTCAGGACCCACGAGCAGTACTTC. Its translation: CASSQGFVRTHEQYF.

This chain connects TRBV7-2 to TRBJ2-3; 10 nucleotides match TRBD2. V was pared by 3 bases and J by 1 base, with 10 bases of the junction left unmatched. CDR3 size: 18 residues. The germline CDR1 and CDR2 sequences are SGHTA and FQGNSA. Here the CDR3 DNA reads TGTGCCAGCAGCTTCCGGACTAGCGGAATCTCCCGCACAGATACGCAGTATTTT. Residues: CASSFRTSGISRTDTQYF.

The chain carries TRBV19 and TRBJ2-5, with 10 nucleotides matching TRBD2. CDR3 length equals 16 residues. CDR1 is LNHDA, CDR2 SQIVND, per germline (reference sequence). V was clipped by 3 bases and J by 2 bases; unmatched bases: 6. The CDR3 spells CASSMRLAGDQETQYF. DNA of the CDR3: TGTGCCAGTAGTATGCGGCTAGCGGGAGATCAAGAGACCCAGTACTTC. Full variable domain (remainder filled in from reference TRBV19 and TRBJ2-5): DGGITQSPKYLFRKEGQNVTLSCEQNLNHDAMYWYRQDPGQGLRLIYYSQIVNDFQKGDIAEGYSVSREKKESFPLTVTSAQKNPTAFYLCASSMRLAGDQETQYFGPGTRLLVL.

V gene TRBV18 combines with J gene TRBJ2-2; D gene ambiguous. The CDR3 is 15 amino acids. V lost 0 bases and J 0 bases, leaving 5 bases between the germline ends. Germline-derived CDR1 and CDR2 are KGHSH and LQKENI. CDR3 region: CASSPPGTNTGELFF. CDR3 DNA sequence: TGTGCCAGCTCACCACCGGGCACGAACACCGGGGAGCTGTTTTTT.

The gene calls are TRBV30 and TRBJ2-7; D not resolved. Germline-derived CDR1 and CDR2 are GTSNPN and SVGIG (reference sequence). The V end lost 0 bases, the J end lost 6 bases, and 12 bases lay between the germline ends. This CDR3 has 13 residues. This CDR3 reads CAWSVRGDFEQYF. DNA of the CDR3: TGTGCCTGGAGTGTACGCGGAGACTTCGAGCAGTACTTC.

The genes are TRBV5-1 and TRBJ2-7, with 9 bases lining up with TRBD1. The CDR3 has 14 residues. Germline assignment: CDR1 SGHRS and CDR2 YFSETQ. Losses at the gene ends were 6 bases for V and 1 base for J; bases not matched to a gene: 5. The CDR3 region is CASNAGTGSYEQYF. The CDR3 nucleotides are TGCGCCAGCAATGCCGGGACAGGGTCCTACGAGCAGTACTTC.

This sequence joins TRBV7-2 and TRBJ1-2; D gene uncertain. This CDR3 contains 15 residues. With 4 bases removed from V and 4 bases from J, the gap between germline ends came to 16 bases. Germline V gives CDR1 SGHTA, CDR2 FQGNSA. CDR3 region: CASSSLERNVYGYTF. CDR3 bases: TGTGCCAGCAGCTCCTTAGAACGGAACGTCTATGGCTACACCTTC. The full variable domain, completed using reference TRBV7-2 and TRBJ1-2, is GAGVSQSPSNKVTEKGKDVELRCDPISGHTALYWYRQSLGQGLEFLIYFQGNSAPDKSGLPSDRFSAERTGGSVSTLTIQRTQQEDSAVYLCASSSLERNVYGYTFGSGTRLTVV.